Below, one T cell receptor (beta chain) is given with its context. It has no known antigen specificity. No quality values exist for individual bases; no much larger clone is one base distant. The source of the sample is a study of OX40 agonist ivuxolimab in advanced cancers. Concerning the study at large: The costimulatory receptor OX40 (CD134) was targeted by ivuxolimab, a fully human IgG2 agonistic monoclonal antibody. Of the approximately 50 patients in dose escalation, around 19 had hepatocellular carcinoma, some 15 had melanoma, 9 had renal cell carcinoma and 9 had head and neck cancer. A male proportion of almost 85% and a mean age of around 60 years, ranging from about 23 to 79, were recorded for the dose-escalation cohort. The paper describes the monotherapy dose-escalation part (N ≈ 52 patients) of the phase I trial of ivuxolimab. The point of sequencing TCRbeta in the periphery was to test whether ivuxolimab changed TCR sequence diversity and drove clonal T-cell expansion. Intravenous ivuxolimab was administered to patients every 2 weeks at six dose levels: 0.01, 0.1, 0.3, 1.5, 3 and 10 mg/kg. Partial responses occurred in three dose-escalation patients: two with cutaneous melanoma and one with hepatocellular carcinoma. Prior anti-PD-1, anti-PD-L1 or anti-CTLA-4 therapy was permitted, and checkpoint inhibitors had been received by around 39% of dose-escalation patients.

To sequence the TCRbeta CDR3 region, genomic DNA was isolated from the sorted cells. TCRbeta CDR3 regions were sequenced using the immunoSEQ Assay. TCRdb obtained this table from immuneACCESS and retained in-frame rearrangements with V and J assigned. These tables miss some clones; where compared with another copy, unresolved V genes account for less than half of the shortfall, and the remainder is unexplained. The table for this sample lists around 94,000 clones; more than 85% of them were counted only once. The top ten hold about 3.6% of the sample. In the germline V gene, CDR1 corresponds to SGHVS and CDR2 to FQNEAQ. V is clipped by 5 bases and J by 6 bases, and the sequence between their germline boundaries is 11 bases long. The CDR3, from cysteine to phenylalanine, totals 14 residues. Only the CDR3 DNA is retained, 42 bases long and in frame from the first base. Points the paper makes about the study in general: Antigen specificity was not determined for the clonally expanded peripheral T cells. At doses from 0.1 to 3.0 mg/kg, clonal expansion was seen in both CD4+ and CD8+ blood T cells between baseline and week 6. Partial responders in the 0.1-3.0 mg/kg groups had among the lowest normalized peripheral clonal expansion, especially among CD8+ T cells. Low levels of normalized T-cell clonal expansion were also shown by some nonresponding patients. After ivuxolimab, more expanded clones were found on average in CD8+ T cells than in CD4+ T cells.

The trial excluded patients who had a history of autoimmune disease or who were on systemic immunosuppression. Peripheral blood for TCR sequencing was collected from all dose cohorts at baseline, on cycle 4 day 1, and on cycle 7 day 1. Samples were obtained from an open-label, multicenter, first-in-human phase I dose-escalation trial of ivuxolimab. Adults with locally advanced or metastatic head and neck squamous cell, hepatocellular, melanoma or renal cell carcinoma were enrolled in the trial. Before TCR sequencing, CD4+ and CD8+ T cells were separately sorted from peripheral blood. The sample in question was CD4+ or CD8+ T cells sorted from blood, obtained in a trial of the OX40 agonist ivuxolimab. The chain joins TRBV7-8 to TRBJ1-6; the D segment could be TRBD1, given 5 matching bases. The source is an adult with an advanced solid tumor such as melanoma, head and neck, liver or kidney cancer. This receptor has the CDR3 CASSPGGTNSPLHF. The DNA sequence reads TGTGCCAGCAGCCCGGGGGGTACTAATTCACCCCTCCACTTT.